This TCR beta chain was documented in a study of CD8 T cells in Susac syndrome. This CDR3 is built from 16 residues. Trimming took 4 bases from V and 3 from J; bases not matched to a gene: 7. Germline CDR1 reads KGHDR; CDR2 reads SFDVKD. RNA was extracted with the RNeasy kit, and a quantity of about 0.45 to 1 ug was reverse transcribed using random hexamers. One entry per CDR3 protein results from TCRdb running MiXCR on the immunoSEQ multiplex PCR reads. In the table there are tens of thousands of distinct CDR3 sequences, roughly 90% of which are singletons. J is TRBJ2-2 and V is TRBV24-1; 7 nucleotides line up with TRBD1. The clonotype was recovered from a human donor with multiple sclerosis. The sample consisted of CD8+ T cells from PBMCs. The CDR3 DNA reads TGTGCCACCAGTGAGCACCGGGACAGTTACACCGGGGAGCTGTTTTTT. It yields the protein CATSEHRDSYTGELFF.